The 12 T cell receptor beta chains given below trace back to one sample, sequenced in a study of blood T cell repertoires in COVID-19. Clones were sequenced by immunoSEQ multiplex PCR, and TCRdb holds only the in-frame ones, with some missing. The sample has about 120,000 clones, over 75% seen once. Specimen: peripheral blood. All receptors derive from a man aged 60 to 69 with active or convalescent COVID-19.

The chain couples TRBV5-6 to TRBJ2-5, with 8 bases matching TRBD1. The CDR3 spans 15 residues. J lost 4 bases, V lost 4 bases, and 9 bases had no gene match. Per the germline V gene, CDR1 is SGHDT and CDR2 is YYEEEE. Here the CDR3 reads CASSPPGTGRETQYF. CDR3 nucleotide sequence: TGTGCCAGCAGCCCCCCCGGGACAGGACGAGAGACCCAGTACTTC.

CDR3 DNA: TGCGCCAGCAGCCAAGTTTTCAGGGGGCGTCATGGCTACACCTTC. It codes for CASSQVFRGRHGYTF. V is TRBV4-1 and J is TRBJ1-2; the match to TRBD1 covers 8 bases. The length of the CDR3 is 15 residues. Germline V gene data show CDR1 as MGHRA and CDR2 as YSYEKL. The J segment lost 6 bases and the V segment lost 1 base, leaving 7 bases of the junction unmatched.

The rearrangement joins TRBV11-1 to TRBJ2-7, with TRBD1 matching over 7 bases. J lost 2 bases, V lost 5 bases, and 6 bases had no gene match. The CDR3 spans 14 residues. CDR1 and CDR2 (germline): SGHAT, FQDESV (reference sequence). The CDR3 is CASSTRDSTYEQYF. CDR3 bases: TGTGCCAGCAGCACTCGGGACAGTACCTACGAGCAGTACTTC. Combining the CDR3 with reference TRBV11-1 and TRBJ2-7 gives the whole variable domain EAEVAQSPRYKITEKSQAVAFWCDPISGHATLYWYRQILGQGPELLVQFQDESVVDDSQLPKDRFSAERLKGVDSTLKIQPAELGDSAMYLCASSTRDSTYEQYFGPGTRLTVT.

This clone was counted between two and nine times. The chain couples TRBV19 to TRBJ1-1; 10 bases are shared with TRBD1. The CDR3 has 17 residues. CDR1 is LNHDA, CDR2 SQIVND, per germline (reference sequence). V dropped 4 bases and J dropped 1; count of bases not matched to a gene: 9. CDR3 sequence reads: CASSRLGTGVQNTEAFF. In DNA form, the CDR3 reads TGTGCCAGTAGTAGGCTGGGGACAGGGGTGCAGAACACTGAAGCTTTCTTT.

In this sample, this clone turned up a few times. This chain uses TRBV2 with TRBJ1-5; D is perhaps TRBD1 (5 bases). CDR1 SNHLY and CDR2 FYNNEI come from the germline V gene. CDR3 length equals 13 residues. Between the trimmed V and J ends, which lost 7 bases and 5 bases, there was a span of 12 bases. DNA of the CDR3: TGTGCCAGCAACTACGGGGGGTATCAGCCCCAGCATTTT. Amino acid sequence: CASNYGGYQPQHF.

This clone has only one observation. The gene calls are TRBV19 and TRBJ1-4; 8 nucleotides align to TRBD1. This CDR3 contains 15 residues. CDR1 is LNHDA and CDR2 is SQIVND in the germline V gene (reference sequence). V lost 5 bases to trimming and J lost 8 bases; unmatched junction nucleotides: 10. CDR3 loop: CASSDRGPLGEKLFF. The CDR3 DNA reads TGTGCCAGTAGTGACAGGGGCCCACTGGGCGAAAAACTGTTTTTT.

The chain joins TRBV28 to TRBJ2-2, with 7 nucleotides matching TRBD2. The CDR3 extends over 14 amino acids. With V trimmed by 7 bases and J by 1 base, 3 bases remained unmatched. Per germline, CDR1 MDHEN and CDR2 SYDVKM. The CDR3 DNA reads as TGTGCCAGCAAAAAGCGGGGGAACACCGGGGAGCTGTTTTTT. This sequence encodes CASKKRGNTGELFF.

The chain combines TRBV5-1 with TRBJ1-5, with 8 nucleotides matching TRBD1. With 4 bases clipped from V and 2 bases from J, the junction kept 2 bases outside the gene matches. The CDR3 is 14 residues long. Germline CDR1 and CDR2: SGHRS and YFSETQ. CDR3 sequence reads: CASSVDRGNQPQHF. The CDR3 bases are TGCGCCAGCAGCGTGGACAGGGGCAATCAGCCCCAGCATTTT.

The chain recombines TRBV5-1 with TRBJ2-1; D not certain. V lost 0 bases to trimming and J lost 4 bases, with 8 bases between them. This CDR3 comprises 14 residues. Germline lookup yields CDR1 SGHRS and CDR2 YFSETQ. This CDR3 reads CASSLGHPYNEQFF. CDR3 sequence (DNA): TGCGCCAGCAGCTTGGGACATCCATACAATGAGCAGTTCTTC.

The chain couples TRBV25-1 to TRBJ2-6; 7 positions agree with TRBD1. The V and J ends lost 2 bases and 1 base, in that order; junction bases with no gene match: 5. CDR3 length: 17 amino acids. CDR1 is MGHDK, CDR2 SYGVNS, per germline. In DNA, the CDR3 is TGTGCCAGCAGTGAACAGGGGGTTTGGTCTGGGGCCAACGTCCTGACTTTC. It specifies CASSEQGVWSGANVLTF.

V and J are TRBV7-8 and TRBJ1-5, with D maybe TRBD1 (6 bases). The CDR3 has 15 residues. Germline V lookup: CDR1 SGHVS, CDR2 FQNEAQ. V was trimmed by 6 bases and J by 4 bases, leaving 16 bases between them. CDR3 region: CASRAGGGANQPQHF. The CDR3 DNA sequence: TGTGCCAGCAGGGCCGGGGGGGGCGCGAATCAGCCCCAGCATTTT.

J is TRBJ2-1 and V is TRBV4-3; 10 bases match TRBD2. The CDR3 consists of 15 residues. The germline V gene encodes CDR1 LGHNA and CDR2 YSLEER. V lost 2 bases to trimming and J lost 6 bases; unmatched junction nucleotides: 4. CDR3 region: CASSQTLAGSNEQFF. The CDR3 DNA follows: TGCGCCAGCAGCCAAACACTAGCGGGAAGCAATGAGCAGTTCTTC.